This note documents a single TCR beta chain sequence. The antigen remains unidentified. The method was immunoSEQ multiplex PCR; TCRdb's version includes in-frame clones alone and lacks a portion of them. The sample includes more than 100,000 clones, approximately 86% of them seen just once. The entry originates in a study of T cell responses to AZD1222 COVID-19 vaccine. Study observations and caveats: Females outnumbered males among donors, who were mostly white British; clonal diversity was possibly underestimated. Regions 160-218 and 743-854 held dominance among vaccine-associated CD4 TCRs, which spanned spike. With two AZD1222 doses given, Spike-specific TCR breadth and depth both rose.

In germline, CDR1 is MNHEY, CDR2 SMNVEV (reference sequence). This CDR3 region has 12 residues. Trimming stripped 6 bases from V and 2 bases from J, with 8 bases between. The source is an adult in good health. The chain links TRBV27 to TRBJ2-7; D gene uncertain. Sequenced here: peripheral blood, sampled on day 0 of AZD1222 vaccination. The CDR3 coding sequence is TGTGCCAGCAGGACCTGGCCCTACGAGCAGTACTTC. This encodes CASRTWPYEQYF.